These 15 T cell receptor beta chains were all obtained from the same sample, sequenced in a study of blood T cell repertoires in COVID-19. Method: immunoSEQ multiplex PCR; TCRdb's copy keeps in-frame clones and lacks some. The sample lists roughly 35,000 clones; 90% were seen once. Sequencing was done on a sample of peripheral blood. All receptors come from a man between 65 and 85 years old with acute or convalescent COVID-19.

The V call is TRBV5-6, the J call TRBJ2-7; 10 bases line up with TRBD2. Germline V gene data show CDR1 as SGHDT and CDR2 as YYEEEE. CDR3 size: 17 residues. After removal of 0 bases from V and 4 bases from J, the junction contained 10 bases not matched to a gene. CDR3 sequence (DNA): TGTGCCAGCAGCTTGGTTGTGCGTGGGACTAGCGAGTACGAGCAGTACTTC. Amino acid sequence: CASSLVVRGTSEYEQYF.

This clone appeared a few times. The chain uses TRBV7-9 and TRBJ1-2; TRBD1 matches at 9 bases. V trimming: 5 bases; J trimming: 2 bases; junction bases outside the gene matches: 12. From germline, CDR1 is SEHNR and CDR2 FQNEAQ (reference sequence). The CDR3 runs 17 residues. The CDR3 reads CASSIWTGEPKNYGYTF. CDR3 DNA sequence: TGTGCCAGCAGCATCTGGACAGGGGAACCCAAAAACTATGGCTACACCTTC.

The rearrangement uses TRBV19 and TRBJ2-7; perhaps TRBD2 as D (6 bases). In germline, CDR1 is LNHDA, CDR2 SQIVND (reference sequence). The V and J ends lost 1 base and 3 bases respectively, with 13 bases between them. The CDR3 is made up of 15 amino acids. CDR3 sequence: CASSIGGAGLYEQYF. CDR3 sequence (DNA): TGTGCCAGTAGTATAGGAGGTGCGGGGCTCTACGAGCAGTACTTC.

The V gene is TRBV14, the J gene TRBJ2-3; no reliable D call. The V end lost 4 bases, the J end lost 5 bases, and 16 bases lay between the germline ends. The CDR3 extends over 15 amino acids. Germline loops: CDR1 SGHDN, CDR2 FVKESK. The CDR3 reads CASSPTQLYGDTQYF. CDR3 nucleotide sequence: TGTGCCAGCAGCCCTACACAGCTTTATGGAGATACGCAGTATTTT. The full variable domain, completed using reference TRBV14 and TRBJ2-3, is EAGVTQFPSHSVIEKGQTVTLRCDPISGHDNLYWYRRVMGKEIKFLLHFVKESKQDESGMPNNRFLAERTGGTYSTLKVQPAELEDSGVYFCASSPTQLYGDTQYFGPGTRLTVL.

V and J are TRBV5-1 and TRBJ1-1; D perhaps matches TRBD1 (5 bases). V lost 7 bases, J lost 5 bases, and 18 bases lay in between. This CDR3 contains 14 residues. Per germline, CDR1 SGHRS and CDR2 YFSETQ. Written as DNA, the CDR3 is TGCGCCAGCGGGGAAGGGGTGGTGGGGACTGAAGCTTTCTTT. Translated, it gives CASGEGVVGTEAFF.

This clone was counted a few times. The V gene is TRBV9, the J gene TRBJ1-6; D remains ambiguous. Germline V gives CDR1 SGDLS, CDR2 YYNGEE. The V end was cut by 0 bases, the J end by 8 bases, with 9 bases between. This CDR3 is built from 14 residues. CDR3 loop: CASSVATRDSPLHF. In DNA form, the CDR3 reads TGTGCCAGCAGCGTAGCTACGAGGGATTCACCCCTCCACTTT.

The chain uses TRBV19 and TRBJ2-4; perhaps TRBD1 as D (5 bases). This CDR3 contains 14 residues. CDR1 is LNHDA, CDR2 SQIVND, per germline (reference sequence). The V and J ends lost 4 bases and 7 bases respectively, with 14 bases between them. The CDR3 sequence: CASSRGDARNIQYF. DNA of the CDR3: TGTGCCAGTAGTAGGGGCGACGCGAGGAACATTCAGTACTTC.

V usage is TRBV7-3 and J usage is TRBJ1-2; TRBD1 might be the D (5 bases). This CDR3 contains 18 residues. Trimming left V 0 bases short and J 4 bases short, with 21 bases between. Germline-derived CDR1 and CDR2 are SGHTA and FQGTGA. This chain's CDR3 is CASSLTGDSLGGSYGYTF. The CDR3 bases are TGTGCCAGCAGCTTAACAGGCGATAGCCTGGGGGGATCCTATGGCTACACCTTC.

This chain connects TRBV19 to TRBJ2-1, with 11 bases lining up with TRBD2. V lost 5 bases, J lost 7 bases, and 13 bases stayed unmatched. This CDR3 spans 17 amino acids. Per the germline V gene, CDR1 is LNHDA and CDR2 is SQIVND (reference sequence). The CDR3 bases are TGTGCCAGTAGTTACCGATTAGCGGGAGGGAGGAGAAATGAGCAGTTCTTC. This codes for CASSYRLAGGRRNEQFF.

This CDR3 is CASGLSGGRQPQHF. The CDR3, as DNA: TGTGCTAGTGGTTTGTCCGGGGGGCGACAGCCCCAGCATTTT. The chain carries TRBV12-5 and TRBJ1-5; a possible D gene is TRBD1 (6 bases). Germline CDR1 reads LGHNT; CDR2 reads FRNRAP. Deletions cut 2 bases from V and 7 bases from J, with 12 bases between. The CDR3 has 14 residues.

This clone was picked up one time. The chain uses TRBV6-6 and TRBJ2-7; 10 bases line up with TRBD1. Germline-derived CDR1 and CDR2 are MNHNY and SVGAGI (reference sequence). The CDR3 spans 14 residues. V shed 6 bases, J shed 6 bases, and the junction held 8 bases outside the gene matches. CDR3 amino acids: CASRTDRGIPEQYF. The CDR3 DNA sequence: TGTGCCAGCAGGACGGACAGGGGGATACCCGAGCAGTACTTC.

This rearrangement joins TRBV5-6 to TRBJ2-4; the D gene is possibly TRBD1 (5 bases). Germline V gene sequence: CDR1 SGHDT, CDR2 YYEEEE. Trimming left V 0 bases short and J 5 bases short, with 12 bases between. The CDR3 is made up of 15 amino acids. CDR3 in amino acids: CASSLDQGWENIQYF. CDR3 nucleotides: TGTGCCAGCAGCTTGGACCAGGGCTGGGAAAACATTCAGTACTTC.

CDR3 sequence: CASSGQGDGYTF. CDR3 sequence (DNA): TGCGCCAGCAGCGGACAGGGGGATGGCTACACCTTC. The V and J genes are TRBV4-3 and TRBJ1-2; TRBD1 matches 10 bases. V was clipped by 5 bases and J by 6 bases; unmatched bases: 0. The germline gives CDR1 LGHNA, CDR2 YSLEER. The CDR3 spans 12 residues.

This clone appeared a few times. The chain is built from TRBV6-5 and TRBJ1-3; no definite D call. Germline assignment: CDR1 MNHEY and CDR2 SVGAGI. This CDR3 is built from 14 residues. The V gene lost 4 bases and the J gene lost 0 bases, with 7 bases spanning the gap. The CDR3 is CASSLENSGNTIYF. Written as DNA, the CDR3 is TGTGCCAGCAGTTTAGAGAACTCTGGAAACACCATATATTTT.

The chain has TRBV6-5 and TRBJ1-1; perhaps TRBD1 as D (6 bases). CDR3 length: 13 amino acids. Germline lookup yields CDR1 MNHEY and CDR2 SVGAGI. Trimming stripped 5 bases from V and 1 base from J, with 8 bases between. The CDR3: CASSLTGNTEAFF. The CDR3, as DNA: TGTGCCAGCAGTCTGACAGGGAACACTGAAGCTTTCTTT.